A single T cell receptor (beta chain) is shown here with its context. This sample stems from a study of cytomegalovirus exposure and HLA in healthy donors. The PCR contained 60 Vbeta and 13 Jbeta primers. TCRdb's copy holds only in-frame clones and misses some; the assay was immunoSEQ multiplex PCR. Counted here are 100,000 or so clones, around four fifths occurring once; the ten biggest clones make up 8.6%. The CDR3 runs 18 residues. CDR1 and CDR2 from the germline V gene are MGHRA and YSYEKL. The ends were cut back, 4 bases at V and 0 bases at J, with 19 bases in the middle. The sample taken for sequencing was PBMCs. The chain has TRBV4-1 and TRBJ1-5, with D perhaps matching TRBD1 (5 bases). This sequence was found in a woman between 40 and 55 years old in good health and CMV-seropositive. CDR3 residues: CASSPLGPPGFSNQPQHF. The DNA for the CDR3 is TGCGCCAGCAGCCCCCTCGGCCCTCCAGGGTTTAGCAATCAGCCCCAGCATTTT.